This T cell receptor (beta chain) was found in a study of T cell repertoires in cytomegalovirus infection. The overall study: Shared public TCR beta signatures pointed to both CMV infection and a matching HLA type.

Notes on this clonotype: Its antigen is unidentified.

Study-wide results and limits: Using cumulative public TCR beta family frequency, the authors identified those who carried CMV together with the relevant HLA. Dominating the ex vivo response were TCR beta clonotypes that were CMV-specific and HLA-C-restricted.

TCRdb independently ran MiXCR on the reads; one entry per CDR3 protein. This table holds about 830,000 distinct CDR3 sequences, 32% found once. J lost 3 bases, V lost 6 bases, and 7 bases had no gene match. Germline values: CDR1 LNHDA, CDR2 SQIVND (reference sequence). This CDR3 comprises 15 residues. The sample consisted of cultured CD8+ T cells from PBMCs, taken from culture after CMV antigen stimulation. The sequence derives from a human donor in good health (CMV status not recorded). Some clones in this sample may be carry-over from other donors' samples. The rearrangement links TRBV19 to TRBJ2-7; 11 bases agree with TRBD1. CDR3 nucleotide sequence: TGTGCCAGTAGCGTGGGACAGGGGGTAATCTACGAGCAGTACTTC. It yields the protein CASSVGQGVIYEQYF.